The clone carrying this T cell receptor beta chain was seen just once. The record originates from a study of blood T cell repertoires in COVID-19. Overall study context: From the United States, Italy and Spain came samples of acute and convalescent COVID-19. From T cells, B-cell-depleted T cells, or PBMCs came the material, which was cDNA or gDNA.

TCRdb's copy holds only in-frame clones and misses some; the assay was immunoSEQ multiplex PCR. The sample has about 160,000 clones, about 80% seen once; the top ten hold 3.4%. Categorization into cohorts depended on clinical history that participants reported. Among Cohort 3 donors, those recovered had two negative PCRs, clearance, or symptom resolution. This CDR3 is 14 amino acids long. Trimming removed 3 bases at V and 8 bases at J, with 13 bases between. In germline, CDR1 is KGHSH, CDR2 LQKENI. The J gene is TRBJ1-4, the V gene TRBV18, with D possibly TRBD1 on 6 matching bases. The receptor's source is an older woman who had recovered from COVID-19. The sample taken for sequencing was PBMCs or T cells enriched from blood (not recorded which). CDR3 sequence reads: CASSPSGVGEKLFF. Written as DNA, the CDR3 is TGTGCCAGCTCACCCTCAGGGGTTGGGGAAAAACTGTTTTTT.